The next 32 T cell receptor beta chains were all read from a single sample in a study of T cell responses to AZD1222 COVID-19 vaccine. TCRdb's copy holds only in-frame clones and misses some; the assay was immunoSEQ multiplex PCR. The sample includes 120,000 or so clones, over 85% seen only once; the top ten take approximately 4.8%. The sequencing here drew on peripheral blood, taken on day 0 of AZD1222 vaccination. The receptors originated from an adult in good health.

The chain has TRBV6-5 and TRBJ1-2; 7 nucleotides align to TRBD1. Trimming at V came to 6 bases and at J to 0 bases, leaving 4 bases not matched to a gene. Germline values: CDR1 MNHEY, CDR2 SVGAGI. The CDR3 is made up of 14 amino acids. CDR3 sequence: CASRRDRTNYGYTF. CDR3 nucleotide sequence: TGTGCCAGCAGGAGGGACAGAACTAACTATGGCTACACCTTC.

V usage is TRBV12-3 or TRBV12-4 and J usage is TRBJ1-6; D remains unclear. V was clipped by 2 bases and J by 9 bases, with 5 bases between them. CDR3 length equals 12 residues. The CDR3 loop is CASSLKGSPLHF. The CDR3 DNA reads TGTGCCAGCAGTTTAAAAGGTTCACCCCTCCACTTT.

The V call is TRBV7-9, the J call TRBJ2-5, with 12 bases that match TRBD2. Germline CDR1 is SEHNR and CDR2 is FQNEAQ (reference sequence). Trimming at V came to 4 bases and at J to 2 bases, leaving 8 bases not matched to a gene. The CDR3 runs 17 residues. The CDR3 sequence is CASSSGGLAGPQETQYF. The CDR3 DNA follows: TGTGCCAGCAGCTCTGGGGGACTAGCGGGTCCACAAGAGACCCAGTACTTC.

This sequence joins TRBV28 and TRBJ1-1, with D perhaps TRBD1 (6 bases). Trimming pared 8 bases from V and 2 bases from J, leaving 12 bases between. Germline V CDR1 and CDR2: MDHEN, SYDVKM. The CDR3 sequence is 13 residues long. This CDR3 reads CASFIQGNTEAFF. The CDR3 DNA reads TGTGCCAGCTTTATACAGGGCAACACTGAAGCTTTCTTT. Full variable domain (remainder filled in from reference TRBV28 and TRBJ1-1): DVKVTQSSRYLVKRTGEKVFLECVQDMDHENMFWYRQDPGLGLRLIYFSYDVKMKEKGDIPEGYSVSREKKERFSLILESASTNQTSMYLCASFIQGNTEAFFGQGTRLTVV.

The rearrangement joins TRBV6-5 to TRBJ1-3; D unresolved. CDR1 is MNHEY, CDR2 SVGAGI, per germline. With 5 bases removed from V and 0 bases from J, the gap between germline ends came to 5 bases. CDR3 length equals 13 residues. The CDR3 nucleotides read TGTGCCAGCAGTAGTAGCTCTGGAAACACCATATATTTT. Translation gives CASSSSSGNTIYF.

CDR3 sequence: CASSPSSGRGEQYF. The CDR3 DNA is TGTGCCAGCAGCCCCTCTAGCGGCCGTGGCGAGCAGTACTTC. The rearrangement joins TRBV7-9 to TRBJ2-7, with TRBD2 matching 7 bases. Germline assignment: CDR1 SEHNR and CDR2 FQNEAQ (reference sequence). The CDR3 is 14 residues long. After removal of 5 bases from V and 6 bases from J, the junction contained 10 bases not matched to a gene. The full variable domain, its missing parts supplied by reference TRBV7-9 and TRBJ2-7, is DTGVSQNPRHKITKRGQNVTFRCDPISEHNRLYWYRQTLGQGPEFLTYFQNEAQLEKSRLLSDRFSAERPKGSFSTLEIQRTEQGDSAMYLCASSPSSGRGEQYFGPGTRLTVT.

The rearrangement links TRBV3-1 (or the pseudogene TRBV3-2) to TRBJ2-4; 8 bases match TRBD2. V dropped 0 bases and J dropped 8; count of bases not matched to a gene: 6. Germline V lookup: CDR1 LGHDT, CDR2 YNNKEL (reference sequence). The CDR3 contains 15 residues. The CDR3 DNA reads as TGTGCCAGCAGCCAAGATCTGGGGACTAGGGACATTCAGTACTTC. Its translation is CASSQDLGTRDIQYF.

The chain recombines TRBV11-2 with TRBJ2-2, with 7 bases matching TRBD2. This CDR3 is 17 amino acids long. With V trimmed by 1 base and J by 0 bases, 5 bases remained unmatched. Germline V lookup: CDR1 SGHAT, CDR2 FQNNGV. The CDR3 protein is CASSLAASGSNTGELFF. CDR3 coding DNA: TGTGCCAGCAGCTTAGCGGCTAGCGGCTCGAACACCGGGGAGCTGTTTTTT.

The chain carries TRBV30 and TRBJ2-7; D uncertain. Trimming removed 3 bases from V and 0 bases from J, with 18 bases in between. Germline CDR1 and CDR2: GTSNPN and SVGIG (reference sequence). The CDR3 runs 16 residues. The CDR3 loop is CAWRKSWGQSSYEQYF. The CDR3 DNA sequence: TGTGCCTGGAGGAAGTCGTGGGGTCAGTCCTCCTACGAGCAGTACTTC.

This chain links TRBV2 with TRBJ1-2, with a possible D match to TRBD1 (6 bases). CDR3 size: 14 residues. The V and J ends lost 2 bases and 4 bases respectively, with 11 bases between them. The germline V gene encodes CDR1 SNHLY and CDR2 FYNNEI. The CDR3: CASSERTEFYGYTF. The DNA of the CDR3 is TGTGCCAGCAGTGAAAGGACAGAATTCTATGGCTACACCTTC.

The V and J genes are TRBV6-5 and TRBJ2-4; a weak D match, TRBD1 (6 bases). The germline V and J ends were trimmed by 0 bases and 2 bases, with 11 bases remaining between them. Germline V gene lookup returns CDR1 MNHEY and CDR2 SVGAGI. The CDR3 loop spans 16 amino acids. The CDR3 sequence: CASSYSPGVPKNIQYF. For the CDR3, the DNA is TGTGCCAGCAGTTACTCGCCAGGGGTGCCCAAAAACATTCAGTACTTC.

This chain connects TRBV2 to TRBJ1-1, with 7 bases aligning to TRBD1. This CDR3 is 17 amino acids long. Trimming at V came to 7 bases and at J to 0 bases, leaving 14 bases not matched to a gene. CDR1 SNHLY and CDR2 FYNNEI come from the germline V gene. CDR3 DNA: TGTGCCAGCACCCCATGGCAGGGGGGGATCATGAACACTGAAGCTTTCTTT. Protein sequence: CASTPWQGGIMNTEAFF.

This sequence joins TRBV19 and TRBJ1-5; D not certain. Germline values: CDR1 LNHDA, CDR2 SQIVND (reference sequence). Trimming cost V 1 base and J 9 bases, with 7 bases left between them. The CDR3 is 12 residues long. CDR3 residues: CASSIGLRPQHF. The CDR3 region has the DNA TGTGCCAGTAGTATAGGGCTTCGGCCCCAGCATTTT.

The chain employs TRBV6-5 and TRBJ2-5; unclear D gene. Germline V gene sequence: CDR1 MNHEY, CDR2 SVGAGI. Trimming shortened V by 8 bases and J by 5 bases, and 12 bases separated the two germline ends. CDR3 size: 12 residues. The CDR3 nucleotides read TGTGCCAGCTCGATATCTGGGGAGACCCAGTACTTC. Amino acid sequence: CASSISGETQYF.

V is TRBV28 and J is TRBJ1-4; 9 bases agree with TRBD1. V was pared by 7 bases and J by 7 bases, with 7 bases of the junction left unmatched. Germline CDR1 reads MDHEN; CDR2 reads SYDVKM. The CDR3 covers 14 residues. CDR3 nucleotides: TGTGCCAGCACGTCGGGACAGGGTTTTGAAAAACTGTTTTTT. It is translated as CASTSGQGFEKLFF.

The rearrangement uses TRBV7-6 and TRBJ2-7, with unresolved D. The CDR3 consists of 12 residues. Trimming removed 4 bases from V and 5 bases from J, with 9 bases in between. Germline V gene lookup returns CDR1 SGHVS and CDR2 FNYEAQ. CDR3 DNA sequence: TGTGCCAGCAGCTCCTCCGGGCACGAGCAGTACTTC. Translating gives CASSSSGHEQYF.

The J gene is TRBJ1-1, the V gene TRBV28; D unclear. V dropped 7 bases and J dropped 1 base, with 16 bases sitting between them. The CDR3 contains 15 residues. Germline V lookup: CDR1 MDHEN, CDR2 SYDVKM. CDR3 region: CASITIGLQNTEAFF. The DNA for the CDR3 is TGTGCCAGCATCACAATTGGGCTACAGAACACTGAAGCTTTCTTT.

V usage is TRBV3-1 (or the pseudogene TRBV3-2) and J usage is TRBJ1-1; D call uncertain. The CDR3 runs to 15 residues. Trimming left V 0 bases short and J 1 base short, with 9 bases between. CDR1 is LGHDT and CDR2 is YNNKEL in the germline V gene (reference sequence). CDR3 coding DNA: TGTGCCAGCAGCCAAGATCCGACCGCGAACACTGAAGCTTTCTTT. Protein sequence: CASSQDPTANTEAFF.

The J gene is TRBJ2-6, the V gene TRBV18; D is possibly TRBD1 (6 bases). The germline CDR1 and CDR2 sequences are KGHSH and LQKENI. The CDR3 covers 16 residues. Trimming pared 0 bases from V and 2 bases from J, leaving 8 bases between. CDR3: CASSPPAGAGANVLTF. CDR3 DNA sequence: TGTGCCAGCTCACCACCCGCAGGGGCTGGGGCCAACGTCCTGACTTTC.

The chain employs TRBV5-1 and TRBJ1-3; maybe TRBD1 (6 bases). The CDR3 spans 14 residues. Germline assignment: CDR1 SGHRS and CDR2 YFSETQ. Trimming stripped 6 bases from V and 2 bases from J, with 12 bases between. The CDR3 reads CASNQGTAGNTIYF. CDR3 nucleotides: TGCGCCAGCAACCAGGGGACCGCTGGAAACACCATATATTTT. The full variable domain, rest sourced from reference TRBV5-1 and TRBJ1-3, is KAGVTQTPRYLIKTRGQQVTLSCSPISGHRSVSWYQQTPGQGLQFLFEYFSETQRNKGNFPGRFSGRQFSNSRSEMNVSTLELGDSALYLCASNQGTAGNTIYFGEGSWLTVV.

This chain links TRBV7-7 with TRBJ2-2; no clear D gene. The germline CDR1 and CDR2 sequences are SSHAT and FNYEAQ (reference sequence). V was pared by 6 bases and J by 0 bases, with 8 bases between. The CDR3 totals 14 residues. CDR3 region: CASSLRTNTGELFF. DNA of the CDR3: TGTGCCAGCAGTCTAAGGACGAACACCGGGGAGCTGTTTTTT.

The rearrangement joins TRBV28 to TRBJ1-5; no definite D call. From germline, CDR1 is MDHEN and CDR2 SYDVKM. The CDR3 contains 15 residues. V was shortened by 11 bases and J by 6 bases, with 23 bases between the two germline ends. The CDR3 coding sequence is TGTGCCGCCGTAAAGATAACGGTCGTAGGTCAGCCCCAGCATTTT. This codes for CAAVKITVVGQPQHF.

The chain links TRBV11-3 to TRBJ2-1; no firm D call. Trimming left V 0 bases short and J 10 bases short, with 10 bases between. Germline V gives CDR1 SGHNT, CDR2 YENEEA. The CDR3 totals 13 residues. The CDR3 loop reads CASSLENDPEQFF. In nucleotides, the CDR3 is TGTGCCAGCAGCTTAGAGAACGACCCGGAGCAGTTCTTC.

In the case of this clone: Since a much larger clone is just one base distant, this may be a read error. The rearrangement joins TRBV2 to TRBJ2-1; D remains unclear. V shed 3 bases and J shed 10 bases, with 4 bases lying between them. CDR3 length: 10 amino acids. Per germline, CDR1 SNHLY and CDR2 FYNNEI. CDR3 in DNA: TGTGCCAGCAGTGACGGGGAGCAGTTCTTC. Translated, it gives CASSDGEQFF.

This clone has a handful of counts. This sequence joins TRBV3-1 (or the pseudogene TRBV3-2) and TRBJ1-2; unclear D gene. This CDR3 has 13 amino acids. V lost 5 bases to trimming and J lost 6 bases, with 13 bases between them. Germline loops: CDR1 LGHDT, CDR2 YNNKEL (reference sequence). The CDR3 DNA is TGTGCCAGCAGCTTTTGGACTGAGGATGGCTACACCTTC. This codes for CASSFWTEDGYTF.

This chain joins TRBV19 and TRBJ1-2, with D perhaps TRBD1 (6 bases). Per germline, CDR1 LNHDA and CDR2 SQIVND (reference sequence). This CDR3 spans 12 amino acids. V gave up 2 bases and J gave up 5 bases, with 6 bases separating them. CDR3 protein: CASSIQGYGYTF. The CDR3 nucleotides are TGTGCCAGTAGTATACAGGGGTATGGCTACACCTTC. The full variable domain, its missing parts supplied by reference TRBV19 and TRBJ1-2, is DGGITQSPKYLFRKEGQNVTLSCEQNLNHDAMYWYRQDPGQGLRLIYYSQIVNDFQKGDIAEGYSVSREKKESFPLTVTSAQKNPTAFYLCASSIQGYGYTFGSGTRLTVV.

This sequence joins TRBV6-6 and TRBJ1-2; D gene ambiguous. This CDR3 spans 13 amino acids. Looked up from germline, CDR1 is MNHNY and CDR2 is SVGAGI (reference sequence). Trimming cost V 2 bases and J 6 bases, with 10 bases left between them. The CDR3 coding sequence is TGTGCCAGCAGTTACGAGTCTAGGGATGGCTACACCTTC. Translated: CASSYESRDGYTF.

In DNA form, the CDR3 reads TGTGCCAGCCTCGCACAGGGACTAAATCAGCCCCAGCATTTT. It is translated as CASLAQGLNQPQHF. The V call is TRBV2, the J call TRBJ1-5; D is perhaps TRBD1 (6 bases). There are 14 residues in the CDR3. V was shortened by 8 bases and J by 4 bases, with 15 bases between the two germline ends. The germline CDR1 and CDR2 sequences are SNHLY and FYNNEI.

V usage is TRBV5-1 and J usage is TRBJ1-6; D remains ambiguous. CDR3 size: 16 residues. V was cut by 2 bases and J by 4 bases, with 13 bases left in between. The germline CDR1 and CDR2 sequences are SGHRS and YFSETQ. The CDR3 nucleotides read TGCGCCAGCAGCTTCGGTGGTCATGGGTATAATTCACCCCTCCACTTT. Translation: CASSFGGHGYNSPLHF. Looking up the rest from reference TRBV5-1 and TRBJ1-6 gives the full variable domain: KAGVTQTPRYLIKTRGQQVTLSCSPISGHRSVSWYQQTPGQGLQFLFEYFSETQRNKGNFPGRFSGRQFSNSRSEMNVSTLELGDSALYLCASSFGGHGYNSPLHFGNGTRLTVT.

As to this clone: The sample holds other DNA sequences that translate to the same CDR3. The chain has TRBV2 and TRBJ2-1, with 7 bases lining up with TRBD1. The V segment lost 6 bases and the J segment 0 bases; nucleotides outside the gene matches: 2. Germline V gene sequence: CDR1 SNHLY, CDR2 FYNNEI. This CDR3 region has 14 residues. The CDR3, as DNA: TGTGCCAGCAGCAGGGACAGCTCCTACAATGAGCAGTTCTTC. Translating it yields CASSRDSSYNEQFF.

The genes are TRBV19 and TRBJ1-1; 8 nucleotides align to TRBD1. The length of the CDR3 is 15 residues. V lost 4 bases, J lost 7 bases, and 11 bases stayed unmatched. CDR1 is LNHDA and CDR2 is SQIVND in the germline V gene (reference sequence). CDR3 DNA sequence: TGTGCCAGTAGTACAGGGGGCCTTTATCCGGTTGAAGCTTTCTTT. Amino acids: CASSTGGLYPVEAFF. Full variable domain (outside the CDR3, taken from reference TRBV19 and TRBJ1-1): DGGITQSPKYLFRKEGQNVTLSCEQNLNHDAMYWYRQDPGQGLRLIYYSQIVNDFQKGDIAEGYSVSREKKESFPLTVTSAQKNPTAFYLCASSTGGLYPVEAFFGQGTRLTVV.

This chain links TRBV6-1 with TRBJ1-1; no firm D call. Looked up from germline, CDR1 is MNHNS and CDR2 is SASEGT. V gave up 1 base and J gave up 4 bases, with 13 bases separating them. The CDR3 is made up of 15 amino acids. The CDR3 DNA sequence: TGTGCCAGCAGTGAAGGGACCCTCGGGTCCACTGAAGCTTTCTTT. This encodes CASSEGTLGSTEAFF.